Following are 8 T cell receptor beta chains from one sample sequenced in a study of blood T cell repertoires in COVID-19. The assay was immunoSEQ multiplex PCR, and TCRdb's table has in-frame clones only and misses some. Of 280,000 or so clones listed, about 83% are singletons. The source material was peripheral blood. The receptor set was obtained from a woman aged 45-65 years who had recovered from COVID-19.

The genes are TRBV27 and TRBJ1-1; D is undetermined. V lost 3 bases, J lost 2 bases, and 7 bases lay in between. The CDR3 extends over 13 amino acids. The V gene's germline CDR1 is MNHEY and CDR2 SMNVEV (reference sequence). The CDR3 DNA follows: TGTGCCAGCAGTTTTCCAGGAAACACTGAAGCTTTCTTT. Translating gives CASSFPGNTEAFF.

The V gene is TRBV6-5, the J gene TRBJ2-2, with 8 bases matching TRBD1. With 7 bases clipped from V and 1 base from J, the junction kept 2 bases outside the gene matches. Germline V gene lookup returns CDR1 MNHEY and CDR2 SVGAGI. The CDR3 runs to 14 residues. The CDR3: CASTGQGNTGELFF. DNA of the CDR3: TGTGCCAGCACCGGACAGGGGAACACCGGGGAGCTGTTTTTT.

This clone was detected once. The CDR3 is CASSGSGLADLGELFF. The CDR3 DNA reads as TGTGCCAGCAGTGGTTCGGGACTAGCGGACCTCGGGGAGCTGTTTTTT. The rearrangement links TRBV2 to TRBJ2-2, with TRBD2 identical over 11 bases. V gave up 4 bases and J gave up 7 bases; unmatched junction bases: 8. Germline CDR1 SNHLY, CDR2 FYNNEI. The CDR3 covers 16 residues.

The chain uses TRBV5-1 and TRBJ2-2, with D possibly TRBD2 on 6 matching bases. Germline CDR1 is SGHRS and CDR2 is YFSETQ. V lost 2 bases to trimming and J lost 6 bases, with 17 bases between them. This CDR3 spans 16 amino acids. The CDR3, as DNA: TGCGCCAGCAGCTTCGCCCGGGGAGGAAGCGCCGGGGAGCTGTTTTTT. This encodes CASSFARGGSAGELFF.

The chain carries TRBV19 and TRBJ2-1; D is unresolved. The germline CDR1 and CDR2 sequences are LNHDA and SQIVND (reference sequence). V lost 3 bases to trimming and J lost 7 bases, with 10 bases between them. The CDR3 loop spans 13 amino acids. For the CDR3, the DNA is TGTGCCAGTAGTATTGGGCTTCCAAATGAGCAGTTCTTC. As protein: CASSIGLPNEQFF.

The V and J genes are TRBV7-6 and TRBJ2-1, with D tentatively TRBD1 (6 bases). V was pared by 7 bases and J by 0 bases, with 22 bases between. This CDR3 is built from 18 residues. CDR1 is SGHVS, CDR2 FNYEAQ, per germline. The CDR3 here is CASNDWTDYSSSYNEQFF. CDR3 DNA: TGTGCCAGCAACGATTGGACAGACTACTCGAGCTCCTACAATGAGCAGTTCTTC.

The chain recombines TRBV7-9 with TRBJ1-2; 8 positions match TRBD1. V dropped 5 bases and J dropped 4; count of bases not matched to a gene: 9. CDR1 is SEHNR and CDR2 is FQNEAQ in the germline V gene (reference sequence). This CDR3 has 15 residues. CDR3 region: CASSPQGQGFYGYTF. DNA of the CDR3: TGTGCCAGCAGCCCCCAAGGACAGGGATTCTATGGCTACACCTTC.

This chain joins TRBV6-5 and TRBJ1-5, with 7 bases that match TRBD1. Germline CDR1 MNHEY, CDR2 SVGAGI. This CDR3 spans 15 amino acids. V was clipped by 7 bases and J by 5 bases; unmatched bases: 11. The CDR3: CASMGVGGAYQPQHF. The CDR3 DNA is TGTGCCAGCATGGGGGTAGGGGGCGCGTATCAGCCCCAGCATTTT.